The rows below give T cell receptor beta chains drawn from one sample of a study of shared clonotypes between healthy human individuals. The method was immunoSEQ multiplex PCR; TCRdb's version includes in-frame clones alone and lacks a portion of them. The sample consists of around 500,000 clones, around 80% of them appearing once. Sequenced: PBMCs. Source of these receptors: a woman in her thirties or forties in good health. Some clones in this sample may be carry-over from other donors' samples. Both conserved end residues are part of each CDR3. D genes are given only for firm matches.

CASSDSHTGGYNEQFF	TRBV6-4	TRBJ2-1	TRBD2
CASSKPGTSGVNEQFF	TRBV5-1	TRBJ2-1	TRBD2
CASSLTRQAGHTEAFF	TRBV7-3	TRBJ1-1	.
CASSLNGQPQHF	TRBV28	TRBJ1-5	.
CASSAAGTGVEMYF	TRBV5-1	TRBJ2-7	TRBD1
CASSLVGGPYEQYF	TRBV7-2	TRBJ2-7	.
CASIRSGANFLTF	TRBV6-1	TRBJ2-6	.
CASSLDPRQGRVGEQYF	TRBV5-4	.	TRBD1
CAWATPTQRYF	TRBV30	TRBJ2-3	.
CASSIVTGETQYF	TRBV19	TRBJ2-5	.
CASSSPRRLAKNIQYF	TRBV7-2	TRBJ2-4	.
CASSPGYTYEQYF	TRBV5-1	TRBJ2-7	.
CASSLSGQSSYEQYF	TRBV5-1	TRBJ2-7	.
CASSLVGQTSESYNEQFF	TRBV7-8	TRBJ2-1	.
CASSERGSYNEQFF	TRBV25-1	TRBJ2-1	.
CASSLGGAPNEQFF	TRBV7-2	TRBJ2-1	.
CASSLIGGRVDGTDTQYF	TRBV5-1	TRBJ2-3	TRBD2
CASSLSADNRVHGYTF	TRBV7-2	TRBJ1-2	.
CASSFAGGGLEKLFF	TRBV5-1	TRBJ1-4	.
CASSPVGGELFF	TRBV27	TRBJ2-2	.
CASSAEDYEQFF	TRBV5-1	TRBJ2-1	.
CASSRRQLGSYNEQFF	TRBV7-2	TRBJ2-1	.
CSVEGLAANYEQYF	TRBV29-1	TRBJ2-7	TRBD2
CAWGSRGGTYQETQYF	TRBV30	TRBJ2-5	.
CSVEKVGGTGELFF	TRBV29-1	TRBJ2-2	.
CASSSVSGSGADTQYF	TRBV7-2	TRBJ2-3	TRBD2
CASSLGGGFYEKLFF	TRBV11-2	TRBJ1-4	.
CASSLTGGEQPQHF	TRBV5-1	TRBJ1-5	TRBD1
CASSLAGGPGNEQFF	TRBV5-1	TRBJ2-1	TRBD2
CASSWELGGEQETQYF	TRBV5-6	TRBJ2-5	.
CASSQGTSGTYEQYF	TRBV4-3	TRBJ2-7	TRBD2
CASLTFTEARNYGYTF	TRBV28	TRBJ1-2	.
CASSPEPYEQYF	TRBV6-1	TRBJ2-7	.
CASSATPGQGGDTQYF	TRBV5-1	TRBJ2-3	TRBD1
CASSLGQTLSTDTQYF	TRBV28	TRBJ2-3	.
CASRGTGQETQYF	TRBV6-1	TRBJ2-5	TRBD1
CASSPPWGGRGPRETQYF	TRBV18	TRBJ2-5	.
CASSGTRDTEAFF	TRBV19	TRBJ1-1	.
CASSPDEGTAFF	TRBV7-9	TRBJ1-1	.
CASSDGTGLDTEAFF	TRBV6-1	TRBJ1-1	TRBD1
CSARGVDGYTF	TRBV20-1	TRBJ1-2	.
CASSHEGLPKADTQYF	TRBV7-9	TRBJ2-3	.
CASSPQGIQETQYF	TRBV9	TRBJ2-5	TRBD1
CASSVGGIKNTGELFF	TRBV6-1	TRBJ2-2	TRBD1
CASSPSSYEQYF	TRBV7-2	TRBJ2-7	.
CASSEGTGPGGELFF	TRBV6-4	TRBJ2-2	TRBD1
CAISEGDYLYNEQFF	TRBV10-3	TRBJ2-1	TRBD2
CASSLEARRPYEQYF	TRBV7-3	TRBJ2-7	.
CASSYSNRGFIQYF	TRBV6-5	TRBJ2-4	TRBD1
CASSFPPTEQYF	TRBV28	TRBJ2-7	.
CASSQQGWTEAFF	TRBV19	TRBJ1-1	.
CASTGGEVLNTEAFF	TRBV6-1	TRBJ1-1	.
CASSPADRDYNEQFF	TRBV28	TRBJ2-1	TRBD1
CASSVGQANTGELFF	TRBV5-1	TRBJ2-2	TRBD1